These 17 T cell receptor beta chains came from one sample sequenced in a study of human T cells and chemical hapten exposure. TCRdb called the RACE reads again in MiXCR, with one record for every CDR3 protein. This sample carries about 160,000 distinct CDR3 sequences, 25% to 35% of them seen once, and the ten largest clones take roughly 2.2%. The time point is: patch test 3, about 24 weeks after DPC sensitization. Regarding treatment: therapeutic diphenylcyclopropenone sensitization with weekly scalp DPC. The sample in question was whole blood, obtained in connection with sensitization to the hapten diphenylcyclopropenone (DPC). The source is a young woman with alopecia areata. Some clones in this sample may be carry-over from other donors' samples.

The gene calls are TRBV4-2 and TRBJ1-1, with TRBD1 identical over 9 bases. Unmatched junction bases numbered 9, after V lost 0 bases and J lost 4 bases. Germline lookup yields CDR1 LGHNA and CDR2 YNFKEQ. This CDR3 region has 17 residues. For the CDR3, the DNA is TGTGCCAGCAGCCAAGATTTGGACAGGGGAGGAAGCACTGAAGCTTTCTTT. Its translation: CASSQDLDRGGSTEAFF.

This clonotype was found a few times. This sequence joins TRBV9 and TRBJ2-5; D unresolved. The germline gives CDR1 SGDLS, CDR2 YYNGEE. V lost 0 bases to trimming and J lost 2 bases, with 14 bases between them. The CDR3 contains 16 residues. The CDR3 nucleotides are TGTGCCAGCAGCGTAGATCGTGTCAGAACGCAAGAGACCCAGTACTTC. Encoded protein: CASSVDRVRTQETQYF.

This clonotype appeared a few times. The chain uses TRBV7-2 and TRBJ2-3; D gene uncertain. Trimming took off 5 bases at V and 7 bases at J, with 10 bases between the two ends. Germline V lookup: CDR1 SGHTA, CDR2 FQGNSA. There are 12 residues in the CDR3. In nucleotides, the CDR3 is TGTGCCAGCAGCCCGCGGACGAATACGCAGTATTTT. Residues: CASSPRTNTQYF.

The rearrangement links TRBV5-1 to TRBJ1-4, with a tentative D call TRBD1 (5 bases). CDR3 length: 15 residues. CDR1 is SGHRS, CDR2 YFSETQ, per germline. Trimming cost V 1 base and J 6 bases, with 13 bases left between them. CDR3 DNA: TGCGCCAGCAGCTTGCGCGGCAGGGAAGATGAAAAACTGTTTTTT. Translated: CASSLRGREDEKLFF.

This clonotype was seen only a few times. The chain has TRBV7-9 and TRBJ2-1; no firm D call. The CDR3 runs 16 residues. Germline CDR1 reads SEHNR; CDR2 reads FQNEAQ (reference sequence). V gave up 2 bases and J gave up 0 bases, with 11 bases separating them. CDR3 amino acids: CASSLRVPRSYNEQFF. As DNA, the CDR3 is TGTGCCAGCAGCTTAAGGGTCCCACGCTCCTACAATGAGCAGTTCTTC.

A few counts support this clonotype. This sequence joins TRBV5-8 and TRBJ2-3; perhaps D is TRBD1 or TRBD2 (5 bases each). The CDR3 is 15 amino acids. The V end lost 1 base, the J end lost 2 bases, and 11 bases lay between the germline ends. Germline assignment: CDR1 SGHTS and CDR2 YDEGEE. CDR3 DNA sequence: TGTGCCAGCAGCTTGAGAGTGGGGACCACAGATACGCAGTATTTT. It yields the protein CASSLRVGTTDTQYF. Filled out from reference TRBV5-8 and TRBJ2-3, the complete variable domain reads EAGVTQSPTHLIKTRGQQATLRCSPISGHTSVYWYQQALGLGLQFLLWYDEGEERNRGNFPPRFSGRQFPNYSSELNVNALELEDSALYLCASSLRVGTTDTQYFGPGTRLTVL.

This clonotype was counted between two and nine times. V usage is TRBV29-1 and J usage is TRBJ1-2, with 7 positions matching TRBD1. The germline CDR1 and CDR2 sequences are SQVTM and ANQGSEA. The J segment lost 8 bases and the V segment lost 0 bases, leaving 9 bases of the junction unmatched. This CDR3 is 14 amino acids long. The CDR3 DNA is TGCAGCGTTGAAGATCTCGACAGGGTAGAGGGCTACACCTTC. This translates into CSVEDLDRVEGYTF.

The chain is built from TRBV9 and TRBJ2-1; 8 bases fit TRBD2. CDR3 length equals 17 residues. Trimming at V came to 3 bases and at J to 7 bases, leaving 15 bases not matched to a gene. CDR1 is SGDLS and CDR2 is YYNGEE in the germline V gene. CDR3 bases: TGTGCCAGCAGCGAGACGTTAAGAGCGGGAGTTTTAAATGAGCAGTTCTTC. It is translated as CASSETLRAGVLNEQFF. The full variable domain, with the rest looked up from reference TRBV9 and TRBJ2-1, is DSGVTQTPKHLITATGQRVTLRCSPRSGDLSVYWYQQSLDQGLQFLIQYYNGEERAKGNILERFSAQQFPDLHSELNLSSLELGDSALYFCASSETLRAGVLNEQFFGPGTRLTVL.

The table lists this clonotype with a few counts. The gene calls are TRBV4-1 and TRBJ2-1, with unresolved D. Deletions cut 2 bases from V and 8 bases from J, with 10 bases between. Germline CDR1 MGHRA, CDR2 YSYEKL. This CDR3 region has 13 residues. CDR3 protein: CASSQRVGDEQFF. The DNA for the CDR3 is TGCGCCAGCAGCCAACGCGTAGGTGATGAGCAGTTCTTC.

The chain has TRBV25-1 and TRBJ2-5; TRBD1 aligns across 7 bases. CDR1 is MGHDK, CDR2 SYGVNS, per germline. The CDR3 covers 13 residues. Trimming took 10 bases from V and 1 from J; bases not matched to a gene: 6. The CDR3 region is CATRTGPQETQYF. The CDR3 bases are TGTGCCACCCGGACAGGTCCCCAAGAGACCCAGTACTTC.

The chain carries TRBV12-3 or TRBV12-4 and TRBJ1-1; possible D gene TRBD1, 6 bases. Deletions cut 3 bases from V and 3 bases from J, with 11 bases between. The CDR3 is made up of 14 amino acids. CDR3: CASSFKGGYTEAFF. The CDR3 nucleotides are TGTGCCAGCAGTTTCAAGGGGGGGTACACTGAAGCTTTCTTT.

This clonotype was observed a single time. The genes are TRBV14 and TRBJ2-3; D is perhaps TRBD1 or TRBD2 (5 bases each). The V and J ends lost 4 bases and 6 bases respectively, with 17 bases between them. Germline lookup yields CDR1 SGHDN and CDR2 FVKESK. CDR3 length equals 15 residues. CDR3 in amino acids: CASSLTGPIADTQYF. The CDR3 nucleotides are TGTGCCAGCAGCCTGACGGGGCCCATCGCGGATACGCAGTATTTT.

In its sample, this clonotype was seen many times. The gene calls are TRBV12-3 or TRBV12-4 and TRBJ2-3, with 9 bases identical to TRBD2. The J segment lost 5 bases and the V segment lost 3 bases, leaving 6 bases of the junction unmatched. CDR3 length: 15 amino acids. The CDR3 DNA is TGTGCCAGCAGTTTCGGCGGGGGGGCGAGAGATACGCAGTATTTT. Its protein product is CASSFGGGARDTQYF.

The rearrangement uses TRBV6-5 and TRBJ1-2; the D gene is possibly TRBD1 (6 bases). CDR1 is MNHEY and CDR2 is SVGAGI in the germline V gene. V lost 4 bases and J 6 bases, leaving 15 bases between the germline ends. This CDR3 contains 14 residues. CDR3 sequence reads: CASSSSGQTHGYTF. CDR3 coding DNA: TGTGCCAGCAGTTCCTCAGGACAGACCCATGGCTACACCTTC.

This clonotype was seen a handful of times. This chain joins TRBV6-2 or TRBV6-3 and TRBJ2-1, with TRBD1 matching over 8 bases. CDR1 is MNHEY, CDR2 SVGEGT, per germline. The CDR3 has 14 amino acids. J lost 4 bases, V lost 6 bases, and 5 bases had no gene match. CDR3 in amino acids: CASSRRDRYNEQFF. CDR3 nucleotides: TGTGCCAGCAGCCGCCGGGACAGGTACAATGAGCAGTTCTTC.

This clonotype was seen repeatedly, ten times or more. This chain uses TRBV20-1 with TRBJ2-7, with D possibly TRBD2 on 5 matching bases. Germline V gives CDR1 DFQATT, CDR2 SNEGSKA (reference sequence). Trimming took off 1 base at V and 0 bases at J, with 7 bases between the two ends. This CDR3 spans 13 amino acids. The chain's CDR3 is CSARGGISYEQYF. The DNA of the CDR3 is TGCAGTGCTAGAGGAGGGATCTCCTACGAGCAGTACTTC.

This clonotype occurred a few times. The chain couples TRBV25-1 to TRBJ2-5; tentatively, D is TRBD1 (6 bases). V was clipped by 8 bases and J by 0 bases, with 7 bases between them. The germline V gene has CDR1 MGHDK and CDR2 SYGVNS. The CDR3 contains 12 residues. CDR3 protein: CASQGYQETQYF. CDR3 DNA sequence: TGTGCCAGCCAGGGGTACCAAGAGACCCAGTACTTC.